This T cell receptor beta chain is from a study of CD8+ T cells in alopecia areata. At the level of the study: Grafting placed skin from approximately 6-12-month-old C3H/HeJ donors with spontaneous alopecia onto roughly 6-10-week-old female C3H/HeJ mice.

A remark on this clone: Its antigen remains unidentified. The genes are named according to mouse. The CDR3 end is not reached by the read, which stops 4 residues before it; the germline J gene fills it in.

The V end was cut by 2 bases, the J end by 0 bases, with 11 bases between. Germline CDR1 reads NSHNY; CDR2 reads SYGAGN. This CDR3 is 15 amino acids long. In each case, RNA was isolated and then reverse transcribed into cDNA as the sequencing template. Clones were sequenced by immunoSEQ multiplex PCR, and TCRdb holds only the in-frame ones, with some missing. Found here are 200,000 to 300,000 clones, no singletons; the ten largest cover roughly 1.2%. The study's findings and limits: Sharing of TCRs across patients appeared less clear than in mice, possibly for HLA-related reasons. Scalp samples also yield sequences from resident alphabeta T cells of normal skin.

After pooling, cutaneous lymph node cells were sorted with CD4, CD8alpha, NKG2D, NKG2ACE and other markers. The receptor comes from a C3H/HeJ mouse with alopecia areata. MHC haplotype of the strain: H2-k. Input material: CD4+ T cells sorted from a lymph node. The chain carries TRBV13-1 and TRBJ1-1; the D gene is possibly TRBD1 (6 bases). CDR3 in amino acids: CASSELQGSNTEVFF. Partial CDR3 DNA: TGTGCCAGCAGTGAACTGCAGGGGTCAAACACA.